These 22 T cell receptor beta chains share one sample of origin, sequenced in a study of OX40 agonist ivuxolimab in advanced cancers. Repertoires were generated with immunoSEQ multiplex PCR, while TCRdb's copy carries only in-frame clones and drops some. The top ten clones hold around 2.4% of a sample with approximately 82,000 clones, 75% to 90% of them seen once. The sample here was CD4+ or CD8+ T cells sorted from blood, taken in a trial of the OX40 agonist ivuxolimab. The receptors stem from an adult with an advanced solid tumor such as melanoma, head and neck, liver or kidney cancer.

As for this clone: This CDR3 is missing its conserved last phenylalanine or tryptophan, likely due to a read error. The rearrangement joins TRBV5-1 to TRBJ1-5; D gene unclear. In germline, CDR1 is SGHRS, CDR2 YFSETQ. CDR3 size: 14 residues. V was cut by 0 bases and J by 5 bases, with 9 bases left in between. The CDR3 nucleotides read TGCGCCAGCAGCTTGGATGGTGGGGATCAGCCCCAGCATTAT. Translating it yields CASSLDGGDQPQHY.

The J gene is TRBJ2-1, the V gene TRBV7-6; 7 bases match TRBD1. After removal of 9 bases from V and 0 bases from J, the junction contained 11 bases not matched to a gene. The CDR3 extends over 16 amino acids. Germline values: CDR1 SGHVS, CDR2 FNYEAQ. The CDR3 DNA is TGTGCCAGTCCTAAGGGACAGCAAAACTCCTACAATGAGCAGTTCTTC. Its protein is CASPKGQQNSYNEQFF.

CDR3 loop: CASSVEAGGISYEQYF. The CDR3, as DNA: TGTGCCAGCAGCGTAGAGGCGGGGGGGATATCCTACGAGCAGTACTTC. The chain couples TRBV9 to TRBJ2-7, with TRBD2 matching 9 bases. Unmatched junction bases numbered 5, after V lost 0 bases and J lost 1 base. CDR1 is SGDLS and CDR2 is YYNGEE in the germline V gene. The length of the CDR3 is 16 residues. Full variable domain (missing parts from reference TRBV9 and TRBJ2-7): DSGVTQTPKHLITATGQRVTLRCSPRSGDLSVYWYQQSLDQGLQFLIQYYNGEERAKGNILERFSAQQFPDLHSELNLSSLELGDSALYFCASSVEAGGISYEQYFGPGTRLTVT.

The chain is built from TRBV2 and TRBJ2-3; no definite D call. Germline assignment: CDR1 SNHLY and CDR2 FYNNEI. This CDR3 has 14 residues. V lost 4 bases, J lost 0 bases, and 8 bases lay in between. The CDR3, as DNA: TGTGCCAGCAGTGCAGCCCTAAGCACAGATACGCAGTATTTT. Translated, it gives CASSAALSTDTQYF.

The chain uses TRBV11-2 and TRBJ2-3, with D unclear. V dropped 5 bases and J dropped 0 bases, with 9 bases sitting between them. This CDR3 contains 14 residues. Germline loops: CDR1 SGHAT, CDR2 FQNNGV. CDR3 in amino acids: CASSQSTSTDTQYF. DNA of the CDR3: TGTGCCAGCAGCCAATCCACCAGCACAGATACGCAGTATTTT.

The chain combines TRBV19 with TRBJ1-6; possibly TRBD1 for D (5 bases). This CDR3 region has 15 residues. V was cut by 5 bases and J by 7 bases, with 15 bases left in between. Germline assignment: CDR1 LNHDA and CDR2 SQIVND (reference sequence). The CDR3 is CASSPQGTANSPLHF. CDR3 sequence (DNA): TGTGCCAGTAGTCCCCAGGGTACCGCGAATTCACCCCTCCACTTT.

The chain has TRBV27 and TRBJ1-1; weak D call: TRBD1 (6 bases). CDR3 size: 14 residues. Germline V gene lookup returns CDR1 MNHEY and CDR2 SMNVEV (reference sequence). Between the trimmed V and J ends, which lost 5 bases and 3 bases, there was a span of 13 bases. The CDR3 nucleotides are TGTGCCAGCAGTGTATACAGGGAGTACACTGAAGCTTTCTTT. Translating gives CASSVYREYTEAFF.

This chain links TRBV15 with TRBJ2-7, with D perhaps matching TRBD2 (5 bases). The CDR3 is made up of 14 amino acids. Trimming left V 0 bases short and J 6 bases short, with 12 bases between. The V gene's germline CDR1 is LNHNV and CDR2 YYDKDF (reference sequence). CDR3 sequence reads: CATSRDLRGIEQYF. The CDR3 DNA follows: TGTGCCACCAGCAGAGATCTTAGAGGGATCGAGCAGTACTTC.

This sequence joins TRBV18 and TRBJ1-5, with D possibly being TRBD1 (6 bases). The V end was cut by 2 bases, the J end by 5 bases, with 10 bases between. Per germline, CDR1 KGHSH and CDR2 LQKENI. CDR3 size: 14 residues. CDR3 DNA: TGTGCCAGCTCACCAAGCGGGGGCCATCAGCCCCAGCATTTT. Protein sequence: CASSPSGGHQPQHF.

V is TRBV29-1 and J is TRBJ2-1; the D gene is possibly TRBD1 (7 bases). The CDR3 spans 16 residues. V lost 7 bases and J 3 bases, leaving 22 bases between the germline ends. Germline lookup yields CDR1 SQVTM and CDR2 ANQGSEA. DNA for the CDR3: TGCAGCGACCTCCAAGGGGGCGGGACGGGCTACAATGAGCAGTTCTTC. Translated, it gives CSDLQGGGTGYNEQFF.

This chain connects TRBV7-9 to TRBJ1-1; weak D call: TRBD1 (6 bases). Trimming removed 5 bases from V and 4 bases from J, with 17 bases in between. From germline, CDR1 is SEHNR and CDR2 FQNEAQ (reference sequence). This CDR3 is built from 15 residues. CDR3 residues: CASSPGDPRPTEAFF. Written as DNA, the CDR3 is TGTGCCAGCAGCCCAGGGGACCCCCGGCCCACTGAAGCTTTCTTT.

The V gene is TRBV7-3, the J gene TRBJ2-1, with 9 bases matching TRBD2. The CDR3 is 16 amino acids. Trimming removed 4 bases from V and 7 bases from J; junction bases left unmatched: 11. The V gene's germline CDR1 is SGHTA and CDR2 FQGTGA. CDR3 residues: CASSSPSGGNSNEQFF. CDR3 DNA: TGTGCCAGCAGCTCCCCCAGCGGGGGGAATTCGAATGAGCAGTTCTTC.

About this clone itself: Other DNA sequences in the same sample also yield this CDR3. The V and J genes are TRBV7-2 and TRBJ2-3, with D possibly being TRBD2 (5 bases). V gave up 1 base and J gave up 4 bases, with 9 bases separating them. The CDR3 has 14 residues. The germline gives CDR1 SGHTA, CDR2 FQGNSA. CDR3 sequence: CASSLDRGADTQYF. For the CDR3, the DNA is TGTGCCAGCAGCTTAGACCGGGGAGCAGATACGCAGTATTTT.

This chain uses TRBV4-1 with TRBJ2-3; 8 nucleotides match TRBD1. Germline assignment: CDR1 MGHRA and CDR2 YSYEKL. V lost 0 bases and J lost 2; bases outside the gene matches: 4. The CDR3 length is 16 residues. This chain's CDR3 is CASSQEGQGLTDTQYF. CDR3 in DNA: TGCGCCAGCAGCCAAGAAGGACAGGGACTCACAGATACGCAGTATTTT.

The rearrangement joins TRBV30 to TRBJ2-5; 8 nucleotides align to TRBD2. Looked up from germline, CDR1 is GTSNPN and CDR2 is SVGIG (reference sequence). Unmatched junction bases numbered 2, after V lost 0 bases and J lost 5 bases. The CDR3 loop spans 13 amino acids. The CDR3 loop is CAWSVPGGETQYF. CDR3 bases: TGTGCCTGGAGTGTTCCGGGGGGGGAGACCCAGTACTTC.

The V call is TRBV5-4, the J call TRBJ1-3, with D unclear. The CDR3 length is 15 residues. V was clipped by 4 bases and J by 1 base, with 12 bases between them. From germline, CDR1 is SGHNT and CDR2 YYREEE (reference sequence). CDR3 sequence reads: CASSAGSASGNTIYF. In DNA form, the CDR3 reads TGTGCCAGCAGCGCCGGGTCCGCATCTGGAAACACCATATATTTT.

The chain carries TRBV27 and TRBJ1-2; D is possibly TRBD1 (5 bases). Germline lookup yields CDR1 MNHEY and CDR2 SMNVEV (reference sequence). This CDR3 is built from 14 residues. Trimming shortened V by 7 bases and J by 5 bases, and 17 bases separated the two germline ends. The CDR3, as DNA: TGTGCCAGCACCCCAGCGGGGCTTCGATATGGCTACACCTTC. It specifies CASTPAGLRYGYTF.

This sequence joins TRBV5-4 and TRBJ2-7; TRBD1 aligns across 10 bases. The CDR3 totals 15 residues. Germline V gene sequence: CDR1 SGHNT, CDR2 YYREEE (reference sequence). The trim removed 4 bases at V and 2 bases at J, leaving 6 bases unmatched. CDR3 protein: CASSPPGQGTYEQYF. The CDR3 coding sequence is TGTGCCAGCAGCCCCCCGGGACAGGGGACCTACGAGCAGTACTTC.

The chain carries TRBV4-1 and TRBJ2-3, with TRBD1 as a possible D gene (6 bases). In germline, CDR1 is MGHRA, CDR2 YSYEKL. The CDR3 is 15 amino acids. Trimming shortened V by 1 base and J by 4 bases, and 12 bases separated the two germline ends. CDR3 coding DNA: TGCGCCAGCAGCCAAGTGGGGGCATCGGCAGATACGCAGTATTTT. Protein: CASSQVGASADTQYF.

The V and J genes are TRBV2 and TRBJ1-3, with 8 bases matching TRBD1. Germline V gene sequence: CDR1 SNHLY, CDR2 FYNNEI. The CDR3 totals 15 residues. Trimming removed 6 bases from V and 1 base from J; junction bases left unmatched: 5. CDR3 in DNA: TGTGCCAGCAGACTACAGGGGGGATCTGGAAACACCATATATTTT. Its protein is CASRLQGGSGNTIYF.

V gene TRBV5-4 combines with J gene TRBJ2-3, with unresolved D. The CDR3 is 14 amino acids. Deletions cut 4 bases from V and 0 bases from J, with 9 bases between. Germline CDR1 is SGHNT and CDR2 is YYREEE (reference sequence). The CDR3 DNA sequence: TGTGCCAGCAGCCCAGACATTAGCACAGATACGCAGTATTTT. Residues: CASSPDISTDTQYF.

This clone has just one count. The genes are TRBV30 and TRBJ2-3; D gene ambiguous. The CDR3 runs to 16 residues. The germline V gene has CDR1 GTSNPN and CDR2 SVGIG (reference sequence). Trimming left V 3 bases short and J 0 bases short, with 16 bases between. In DNA, the CDR3 is TGTGCCTGGAGCCCAACAAGGTTGACTAGCACAGATACGCAGTATTTT. It yields the protein CAWSPTRLTSTDTQYF.